The 12 T cell receptor beta chains presented below share a single source sample, sequenced in a study of blood T cell repertoires in COVID-19. Sequenced by immunoSEQ multiplex PCR; TCRdb stores in-frame clones only, minus some. This table has about 380,000 clones, about four fifths appearing once. The sample comprised peripheral blood. Receptors originate from a human donor with acute or convalescent COVID-19. The donor label of this sample is uncertain.

V gene TRBV6-6 combines with J gene TRBJ2-3, with 11 bases identical to TRBD2. Germline V gene data show CDR1 as MNHNY and CDR2 as SVGAGI (reference sequence). This CDR3 has 15 residues. V shed 6 bases and J 7 bases; nucleotides not matched to a gene: 9. CDR3 DNA sequence: TGTGCCAGCAGAATAGCGGGGGGGGACAAGAATACGCAGTATTTT. It codes for CASRIAGGDKNTQYF.

This chain joins TRBV19 and TRBJ1-6; 7 positions agree with TRBD1. With 3 bases clipped from V and 7 bases from J, the junction kept 3 bases outside the gene matches. The CDR3 is 14 residues long. Per the germline V gene, CDR1 is LNHDA and CDR2 is SQIVND (reference sequence). The CDR3 DNA reads TGTGCCAGTAGTATTAAGGGGGCGAATTCACCCCTCCACTTT. Protein: CASSIKGANSPLHF.

This chain links TRBV3-1 (or the pseudogene TRBV3-2) with TRBJ1-1; TRBD1 is a possible D gene (5 bases). The V end was cut by 7 bases, the J end by 0 bases, with 15 bases between. This CDR3 is 15 amino acids long. Per the germline V gene, CDR1 is LGHDT and CDR2 is YNNKEL (reference sequence). Here the CDR3 DNA reads TGTGCCAGCAACCTAAACGGGGGTTTGAACACTGAAGCTTTCTTT. Its protein product is CASNLNGGLNTEAFF.

The chain carries TRBV27 and TRBJ1-2; a weak D match, TRBD1 (6 bases). CDR3 length: 13 amino acids. Germline loops: CDR1 MNHEY, CDR2 SMNVEV (reference sequence). The V gene lost 7 bases and the J gene lost 4 bases, with 13 bases spanning the gap. The CDR3 DNA reads TGTGCCAGCACCAGGGGCGGGCCCTATGGCTACACCTTC. Protein product: CASTRGGPYGYTF.

The chain recombines TRBV2 with TRBJ1-4; tentative D call: TRBD1 (5 bases). V was trimmed by 8 bases and J by 2 bases, leaving 12 bases between them. Germline V lookup: CDR1 SNHLY, CDR2 FYNNEI. This CDR3 region has 14 residues. CDR3 residues: CASGERGTNEKLFF. The CDR3 DNA follows: TGTGCCAGCGGCGAGCGGGGGACTAATGAAAAACTGTTTTTT.

This clone has a handful of counts. The CDR3 DNA reads TGTGCCAGCAGCCGCCTAGCGGGTGGGGCAGAGACCCAGTACTTC. Its protein product is CASSRLAGGAETQYF. The rearrangement uses TRBV7-2 and TRBJ2-5; TRBD2 aligns across 8 bases. The CDR3 covers 15 residues. J gave up 4 bases and V 5 bases, and 9 bases lay outside the gene matches. Germline V CDR1 and CDR2: SGHTA, FQGNSA.

V gene TRBV5-1 combines with J gene TRBJ2-6, with TRBD2 matching 12 bases. CDR1 is SGHRS, CDR2 YFSETQ, per germline. The CDR3 contains 18 residues. V trimming: 4 bases; J trimming: 1 base; junction bases outside the gene matches: 6. The CDR3 DNA reads as TGCGCCAGCAGCGGAAAGACTAGCGGGAGATCTGGGGCCAACGTCCTGACTTTC. Translation: CASSGKTSGRSGANVLTF.

CDR3 amino acids: CASSPQGGNTEAFF. The CDR3 DNA reads as TGTGCCAGCAGCCCCCAGGGTGGGAACACTGAAGCTTTCTTT. The V gene is TRBV6-5, the J gene TRBJ1-1; maybe TRBD1 (5 bases). The CDR3 extends over 14 amino acids. Germline loops: CDR1 MNHEY, CDR2 SVGAGI. V was pared by 6 bases and J by 1 base, with 12 bases between.

The sample holds one count of this clone. The genes are TRBV3-1 (or the pseudogene TRBV3-2) and TRBJ2-7; the D is unclear. CDR3 length: 13 amino acids. Trimming left V 2 bases short and J 2 bases short, with 7 bases between. CDR1 is LGHDT, CDR2 YNNKEL, per germline (reference sequence). CDR3 sequence reads: CASSQPPTYEQYF. CDR3 nucleotide sequence: TGTGCCAGCAGCCAACCTCCTACCTACGAGCAGTACTTC.

The chain uses TRBV19 and TRBJ2-5; 9 bases map to TRBD2. Trimming cost V 3 bases and J 9 bases; bases outside gene matches: 5. Germline loops: CDR1 LNHDA, CDR2 SQIVND (reference sequence). CDR3 size: 13 residues. The CDR3 region has the DNA TGTGCCAGTAGTATCGGGACTAGCAGGGCCCAGTACTTC. It is translated as CASSIGTSRAQYF.

This clone was recorded only once. This chain uses TRBV28 with TRBJ1-6; D uncertain. V gave up 3 bases and J gave up 14 bases, with 14 bases separating them. The CDR3 runs 13 residues. CDR1 is MDHEN, CDR2 SYDVKM, per germline. CDR3 sequence: CASSFELTGTLHF. In DNA form, the CDR3 reads TGTGCCAGCAGTTTTGAATTGACGGGGACCCTCCACTTT.

The V gene is TRBV19, the J gene TRBJ2-7; no firm D call. Trimming shortened V by 4 bases and J by 3 bases, and 7 bases separated the two germline ends. CDR1 is LNHDA and CDR2 is SQIVND in the germline V gene (reference sequence). The CDR3 is 12 amino acids. The CDR3 bases are TGTGCCAGTAGTAGCGGTTACTACGAGCAGTACTTC. Translating it yields CASSSGYYEQYF.